There are a few counts of the clone carrying this T cell receptor (beta chain). Its antigen is unknown. The record originates from a study of T-cell reconstitution after alpha-beta-depleted transplantation in children. Study findings and constraints: After one year, T-cell counts and TCRbeta diversity mostly came from new T cells. In some patients, recipient T cells and intrathymic progenitors surviving conditioning explained high day-60 diversity. Expanded graft clones numbering several hundred reportedly gave rise to alpha-beta T cells about two months after transplant.

V was shortened by 4 bases and J by 12 bases, with 14 bases between the two germline ends. The CDR3 loop spans 12 amino acids. Germline values: CDR1 SGHRS, CDR2 YFSETQ. Unique molecular identifiers featured in how the TCRbeta library was prepared. TCRdb used MiXCR to reprocess the PCR reads, holding one entry per CDR3 protein. The sample has 200,000 to 250,000 distinct CDR3 sequences, roughly 8.3% seen once; the top ten hold approximately 34%. The rearrangement joins TRBV5-1 to TRBJ2-1; unclear D gene. This TCR was recovered from a male patient under 10 years old who had a stem cell transplant for acute myeloid leukemia, so the T cells may come from the graft donor. The sample in question was PBMCs, mostly from graft donor cells, obtained 360 days after TCRalphabeta/CD19-depleted stem cell transplant. The CDR3 coding sequence is TGCGCCAGCAGCCAACTTCTAGAGGCGCAGTTCTTC. Protein: CASSQLLEAQFF.